Below, one T cell receptor (beta chain) is given with its context. What it recognizes is unknown. The data were obtained in a study of vaccination and CD4 T cells after COVID-19. Study at large: Convalescent patients, SARS-CoV-2 positive by nasal swab PCR, comprised 9 or 10 mild cases and one severe case.

Sample treatment: approximately 9-day PBMC culture with coronavirus spike peptide pools or control peptides (ViraFEST assay). CDR1 and CDR2 (germline): MNHNS, SASEGT. Trimming left V 7 bases short and J 1 base short, with 7 bases between. This CDR3 comprises 12 residues. Cultured CD4+ T-cell DNA underwent Oncomine TCR Beta short-read sequencing. MiXCR, run by TCRdb on the PCR reads, gives a single entry per CDR3 protein. The table has under 13,000 distinct CDR3 sequences, roughly 40% seen once. This chain connects TRBV6-1 to TRBJ1-1, with D unresolved. The specimen comprised CD4+ T cells from blood, cultured in vitro, sampled after SARS-CoV-2 vaccination. The receptor comes from a human donor who had recovered from COVID-19. The CDR3, as DNA: TGTGCCAGCAAGGAGGGGAACACTGAAGCTTTCTTT. Translation gives CASKEGNTEAFF.